A single T cell receptor beta chain is shown here with its context. This entry belongs to a study of blood T cell repertoires in COVID-19. The overall study: Acute-phase and convalescent COVID-19 samples originated in the United States, Italy and Spain. T cells, B-cell-depleted T cells, or PBMCs supplied cDNA or gDNA.

This table comes from immunoSEQ multiplex PCR, and its TCRdb copy is limited to in-frame clones, with some not included. The sample lists tens of thousands of clones, 75% to 85% occurring once. The CDR3 is made up of 14 amino acids. Germline-derived CDR1 and CDR2 are SGHTA and FQGTGA. The V segment lost 4 bases and the J segment 7 bases; nucleotides outside the gene matches: 9. This clonotype originated in a woman at least 80 years old with acute or convalescent COVID-19. V and J are TRBV7-3 and TRBJ1-2; 7 positions agree with TRBD1. Sequences were obtained from peripheral blood. This chain's CDR3 is CASSSTGSPAGYTF. The CDR3 DNA reads TGTGCCAGCAGCTCGACAGGGTCGCCGGCTGGCTACACCTTC.